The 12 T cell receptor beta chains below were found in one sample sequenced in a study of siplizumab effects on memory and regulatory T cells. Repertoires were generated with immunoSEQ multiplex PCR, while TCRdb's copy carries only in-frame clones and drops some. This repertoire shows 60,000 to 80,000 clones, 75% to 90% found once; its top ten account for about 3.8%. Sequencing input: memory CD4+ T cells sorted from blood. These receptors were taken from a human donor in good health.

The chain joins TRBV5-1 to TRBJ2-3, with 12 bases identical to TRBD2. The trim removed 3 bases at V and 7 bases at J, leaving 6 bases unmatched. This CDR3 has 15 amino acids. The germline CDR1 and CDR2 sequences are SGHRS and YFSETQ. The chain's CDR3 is CASSSPSGGAYTQYF. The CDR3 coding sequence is TGCGCCAGCAGCTCCCCTAGCGGGGGGGCATATACGCAGTATTTT.

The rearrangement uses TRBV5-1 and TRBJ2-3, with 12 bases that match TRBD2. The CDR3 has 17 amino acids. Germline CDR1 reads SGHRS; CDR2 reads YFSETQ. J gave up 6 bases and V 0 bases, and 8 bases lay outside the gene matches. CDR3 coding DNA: TGCGCCAGCAGCTTGGCTGCTAGCGGGGGGGCCGTGGATACGCAGTATTTT. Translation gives CASSLAASGGAVDTQYF.

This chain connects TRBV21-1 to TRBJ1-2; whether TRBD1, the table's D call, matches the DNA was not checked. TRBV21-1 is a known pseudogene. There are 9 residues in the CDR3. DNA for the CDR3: TGTGCCAGCTCATATGGCTACACCTTC. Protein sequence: CASSYGYTF.

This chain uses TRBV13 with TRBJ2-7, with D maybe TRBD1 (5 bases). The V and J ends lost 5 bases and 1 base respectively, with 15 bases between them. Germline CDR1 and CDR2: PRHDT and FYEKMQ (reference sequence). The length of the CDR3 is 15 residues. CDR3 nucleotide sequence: TGTGCCAGCAGCGATAGCAGGGTGGGGTCCTACGAGCAGTACTTC. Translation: CASSDSRVGSYEQYF.

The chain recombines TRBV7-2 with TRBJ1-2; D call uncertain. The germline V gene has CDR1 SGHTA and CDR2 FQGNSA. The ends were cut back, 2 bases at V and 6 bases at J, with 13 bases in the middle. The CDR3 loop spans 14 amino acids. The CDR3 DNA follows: TGTGCCAGCAGCTTATTCCAAAAGGGTGATGGCTACACCTTC. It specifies CASSLFQKGDGYTF.

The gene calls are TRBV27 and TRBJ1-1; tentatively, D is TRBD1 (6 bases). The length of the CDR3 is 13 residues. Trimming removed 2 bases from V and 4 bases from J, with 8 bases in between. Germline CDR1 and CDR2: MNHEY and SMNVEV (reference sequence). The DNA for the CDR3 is TGTGCCAGCAGTTTACAGGGGCTCACTGAAGCTTTCTTT. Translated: CASSLQGLTEAFF.

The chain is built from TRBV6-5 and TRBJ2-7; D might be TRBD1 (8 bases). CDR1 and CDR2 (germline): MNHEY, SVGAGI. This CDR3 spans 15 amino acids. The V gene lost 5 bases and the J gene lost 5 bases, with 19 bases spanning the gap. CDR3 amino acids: CASSRTGGGRDEQYF. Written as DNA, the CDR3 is TGTGCCAGCAGTCGTACAGGGGGTGGGAGGGACGAGCAGTACTTC.

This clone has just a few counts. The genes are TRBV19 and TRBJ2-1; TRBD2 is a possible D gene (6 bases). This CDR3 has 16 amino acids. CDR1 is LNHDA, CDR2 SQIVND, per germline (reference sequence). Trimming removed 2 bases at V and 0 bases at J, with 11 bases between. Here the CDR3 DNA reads TGTGCCAGTAGTATAAAGGTCGGGGGCTCCTACAATGAGCAGTTCTTC. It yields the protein CASSIKVGGSYNEQFF.

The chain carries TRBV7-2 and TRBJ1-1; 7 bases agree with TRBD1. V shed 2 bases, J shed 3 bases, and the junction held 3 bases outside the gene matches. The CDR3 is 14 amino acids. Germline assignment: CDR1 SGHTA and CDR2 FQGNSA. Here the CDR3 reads CASSLNRGDTEAFF. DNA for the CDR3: TGTGCCAGCAGCTTAAACAGGGGTGACACTGAAGCTTTCTTT. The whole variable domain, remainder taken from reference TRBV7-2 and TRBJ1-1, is GAGVSQSPSNKVTEKGKDVELRCDPISGHTALYWYRQSLGQGLEFLIYFQGNSAPDKSGLPSDRFSAERTGGSVSTLTIQRTQQEDSAVYLCASSLNRGDTEAFFGQGTRLTVV.

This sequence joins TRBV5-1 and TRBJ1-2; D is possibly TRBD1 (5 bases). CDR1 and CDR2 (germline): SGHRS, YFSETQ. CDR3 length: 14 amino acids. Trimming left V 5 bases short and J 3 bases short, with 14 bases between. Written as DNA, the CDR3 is TGCGCCAGCAGGGGGGATGGCGCTTACTATGGCTACACCTTC. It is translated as CASRGDGAYYGYTF.

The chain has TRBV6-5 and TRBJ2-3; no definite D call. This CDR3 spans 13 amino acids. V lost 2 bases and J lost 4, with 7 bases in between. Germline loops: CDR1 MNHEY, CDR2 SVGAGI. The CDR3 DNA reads TGTGCCAGCAGTTACGGTTTGGCAGATACGCAGTATTTT. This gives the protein CASSYGLADTQYF.

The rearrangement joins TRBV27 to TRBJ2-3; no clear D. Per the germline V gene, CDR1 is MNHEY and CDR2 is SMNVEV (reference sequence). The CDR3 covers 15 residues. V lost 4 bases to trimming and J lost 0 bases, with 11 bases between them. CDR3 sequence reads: CASSSVVTSTDTQYF. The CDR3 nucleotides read TGTGCCAGCAGTTCGGTTGTGACTAGCACAGATACGCAGTATTTT.